The present TCR beta chain was sequenced within a study of early T cells in non-severe SARS-CoV-2 infection. TCRdb used MiXCR to reprocess the 5' RACE reads, holding one entry per CDR3 protein. The sample records about 83,000 distinct CDR3 sequences, about 10% being singletons. The CDR3 consists of 15 residues. Germline V gene lookup returns CDR1 LNHNV and CDR2 YYDKDF (reference sequence). The V and J ends lost 7 bases and 0 bases respectively, with 12 bases between them. This clonotype was seen ten or more times. This receptor was identified in an adult who was a healthcare worker with PCR-confirmed SARS-CoV-2 infection or an uninfected control (not recorded which). V and J are TRBV15 and TRBJ2-2; D may be TRBD2 (6 bases). Sequenced material: whole blood, taken at baseline. For the CDR3, the DNA is TGTGCCACCAAAGTGGGGGGATCGAACACCGGGGAGCTGTTTTTT. It codes for CATKVGGSNTGELFF. Supplemented by reference TRBV15 and TRBJ2-2, the full variable domain reads DAMVIQNPRYQVTQFGKPVTLSCSQTLNHNVMYWYQQKSSQAPKLLFHYYDKDFNNEADTPDNFQSRRPNTSFCFLDIRSPGLGDTAMYLCATKVGGSNTGELFFGEGSRLTVL.